This TCR beta chain was captured in a study of cytomegalovirus exposure and HLA in healthy donors. Whole-study results and caveats: Most subjects' HLA-A and HLA-B alleles were reportedly predicted from TCR beta sequences.

As concerns this clone: Antigen unknown.

Germline CDR1 and CDR2: KGHSH and LQKENI. Trimming removed 4 bases at V and 8 bases at J, with 12 bases between. CDR3 size: 13 residues. PCR used 60 Vbeta primers and 13 Jbeta primers. Clones were read by immunoSEQ multiplex PCR, and TCRdb kept only the in-frame ones, dropping some. This table has more than 200,000 clones, around 83% appearing once. Sequenced input: PBMCs. This chain joins TRBV18 and TRBJ2-1, with a tentative D call TRBD1 (5 bases). The sequence came from a girl aged 5 to 17 in good health and CMV-seronegative. The DNA of the CDR3 is TGTGCCAGCTCACTTAGGACATCTGATGAGCAGTTCTTC. Protein: CASSLRTSDEQFF.